The 20 T cell receptor beta chains in this list originate from one sample, sequenced in a study of PD-L1 blockade in urothelial cancer. Time point of the sample: pretreatment peripheral blood. Sequencing used immunoSEQ multiplex PCR; TCRdb keeps in-frame clones, though not all of them. The profile shows about 95,000 clones, around nine tenths of them singletons. The sample consisted of PBMCs, taken around atezolizumab (anti-PD-L1) treatment. Source of these receptors: a man in his sixties with urothelial cancer.

The count of this clone is one. The chain joins TRBV6-5 to TRBJ2-1; no firm D call. V was pared by 2 bases and J by 7 bases, with 15 bases between. This CDR3 contains 15 residues. CDR1 MNHEY and CDR2 SVGAGI come from the germline V gene. CDR3 sequence reads: CASSYPDSPRNEQFF. CDR3 sequence (DNA): TGTGCCAGCAGTTACCCTGACTCCCCAAGGAATGAGCAGTTCTTC.

The rearrangement links TRBV5-1 to TRBJ1-5, with D tentatively TRBD1 (5 bases). CDR3 size: 15 residues. Germline CDR1 SGHRS, CDR2 YFSETQ. Trimming shortened V by 1 base and J by 2 bases, and 10 bases separated the two germline ends. As DNA, the CDR3 is TGCGCCAGCAGCTTGCAGGGCGGCGGCAATCAGCCCCAGCATTTT. It is translated as CASSLQGGGNQPQHF.

The rearrangement links TRBV5-4 to TRBJ2-7, with 8 bases aligning to TRBD2. Germline CDR1 SGHNT, CDR2 YYREEE (reference sequence). With V trimmed by 1 base and J by 3 bases, 6 bases remained unmatched. The CDR3 runs to 15 residues. CDR3: CASSLSSGKHYEQYF. The CDR3 DNA reads TGTGCCAGCAGCTTGAGTAGCGGGAAGCACTACGAGCAGTACTTC.

The chain couples TRBV6-1 to TRBJ1-4, with a weak D call TRBD1 (5 bases). Germline lookup yields CDR1 MNHNS and CDR2 SASEGT. CDR3 length: 15 amino acids. Between the trimmed V and J ends, which lost 6 bases and 0 bases, there was a span of 11 bases. The CDR3 DNA follows: TGTGCCAGCAGCGGGGGACTCTCAACTAATGAAAAACTGTTTTTT. Its protein is CASSGGLSTNEKLFF.

A few counts support this clone. This chain joins TRBV4-2 and TRBJ1-2; the D is unclear. CDR1 LGHNA and CDR2 YNFKEQ come from the germline V gene. V was cut by 1 base and J by 4 bases, with 10 bases left in between. CDR3 length: 14 residues. CDR3 region: CASSQVSEGYGYTF. CDR3 bases: TGTGCCAGCAGCCAAGTATCTGAGGGCTATGGCTACACCTTC.

The chain has TRBV7-2 and TRBJ1-6; tentatively, D is TRBD1 (5 bases). CDR3 length: 15 residues. The germline V gene encodes CDR1 SGHTA and CDR2 FQGNSA. V lost 4 bases and J lost 9, with 16 bases in between. The CDR3 nucleotides are TGTGCCAGCAGCTCCTTCGCGGGGGACGGTTCACCCCTCCACTTT. Translation gives CASSSFAGDGSPLHF.

The chain joins TRBV4-1 to TRBJ2-7, with a possible D match to TRBD2 (6 bases). The CDR3 is 12 residues long. Germline-derived CDR1 and CDR2 are MGHRA and YSYEKL. The ends were cut back, 4 bases at V and 5 bases at J, with 9 bases in the middle. The CDR3 coding sequence is TGCGCCAGCAGCCGACTAGGGGACGAGCAGTACTTC. The encoded protein is CASSRLGDEQYF.

This clone was counted between two and nine times. The V gene is TRBV27, the J gene TRBJ2-6, with TRBD1 matching over 8 bases. Per germline, CDR1 MNHEY and CDR2 SMNVEV (reference sequence). This CDR3 region has 19 residues. After removal of 0 bases from V and 3 bases from J, the junction contained 10 bases not matched to a gene. The CDR3 DNA follows: TGTGCCAGCAGTTTATCAGATTATCAGGGGGCAAGTGGGGCCAACGTCCTGACTTTC. It specifies CASSLSDYQGASGANVLTF.

V is TRBV7-2 and J is TRBJ1-1, with 9 positions matching TRBD1. This CDR3 has 15 amino acids. Per germline, CDR1 SGHTA and CDR2 FQGNSA. V was clipped by 3 bases and J by 3 bases; unmatched bases: 5. Written as DNA, the CDR3 is TGTGCCAGCAGCTTCTTACAGGGGGCTCACACTGAAGCTTTCTTT. Translated, it gives CASSFLQGAHTEAFF.

J is TRBJ2-7 and V is TRBV7-3, with 8 bases that match TRBD1. V lost 4 bases to trimming and J lost 7 bases; unmatched junction nucleotides: 6. Germline V gene lookup returns CDR1 SGHTA and CDR2 FQGTGA. This CDR3 has 13 residues. CDR3 in DNA: TGTGCCAGCAGCTCCCAGGGGGCCCGTGAGCAGTACTTC. Protein: CASSSQGAREQYF.

The V and J genes are TRBV23-1 and TRBJ2-2, with 9 bases matching TRBD1. Being an ORF, TRBV23-1 has a function that is uncertain. This CDR3 comprises 21 residues. V gave up 4 bases and J gave up 6 bases; unmatched junction bases: 24. CDR3 sequence reads: CASSRTRDRELGSAEPGELFF. The CDR3 DNA is TGCGCCAGCAGTCGGACCCGGGACAGGGAACTAGGGTCGGCCGAACCCGGGGAGCTGTTTTTT.

The chain recombines TRBV6-5 with TRBJ2-7; the D gene is possibly TRBD2 (5 bases). The CDR3 is 13 residues long. Trimming took off 2 bases at V and 6 bases at J, with 11 bases between the two ends. Germline CDR1 is MNHEY and CDR2 is SVGAGI. The CDR3 spells CASSYMVEGEQYF. CDR3 DNA: TGTGCCAGCAGTTACATGGTCGAGGGCGAGCAGTACTTC.

This chain connects TRBV18 to TRBJ2-7; TRBD2 agrees at 10 bases. The CDR3 has 15 amino acids. Germline trimming cut 3 bases from V and 3 bases from J; bases unmatched to any gene: 5. Per the germline V gene, CDR1 is KGHSH and CDR2 is LQKENI. CDR3 sequence (DNA): TGTGCCAGCTCACCCACTAGCGGGGATTTCTACGAGCAGTACTTC. As protein: CASSPTSGDFYEQYF.

V and J are TRBV11-1 and TRBJ2-7, with D maybe TRBD2 (5 bases). Germline CDR1 reads SGHAT; CDR2 reads FQDESV (reference sequence). CDR3 length: 13 amino acids. Trimming stripped 1 base from V and 6 bases from J, with 10 bases between. The CDR3 loop is CASSLGTGFEQYF. The CDR3 coding sequence is TGTGCCAGCAGCTTAGGGACTGGCTTCGAGCAGTACTTC. Filled out from reference TRBV11-1 and TRBJ2-7, the complete variable domain reads EAEVAQSPRYKITEKSQAVAFWCDPISGHATLYWYRQILGQGPELLVQFQDESVVDDSQLPKDRFSAERLKGVDSTLKIQPAELGDSAMYLCASSLGTGFEQYFGPGTRLTVT.

V gene TRBV28 combines with J gene TRBJ1-2; 8 positions agree with TRBD1. The CDR3 runs to 12 residues. CDR1 MDHEN and CDR2 SYDVKM come from the germline V gene. The V and J ends lost 7 bases and 8 bases, in that order; junction bases with no gene match: 6. CDR3 loop: CASTEQGEGYTF. The DNA of the CDR3 is TGTGCCAGCACCGAACAGGGGGAGGGCTACACCTTC.

V usage is TRBV11-2 and J usage is TRBJ2-7; D not certain. This CDR3 region has 12 residues. The V gene lost 3 bases and the J gene lost 4 bases, with 7 bases spanning the gap. In germline, CDR1 is SGHAT, CDR2 FQNNGV. CDR3 DNA: TGTGCCAGCAGCTTCGTCGGTTACGAGCAGTACTTC. This encodes CASSFVGYEQYF.

V and J are TRBV7-9 and TRBJ1-3, with D uncertain. The CDR3 totals 14 residues. Germline CDR1 reads SEHNR; CDR2 reads FQNEAQ (reference sequence). V lost 0 bases and J lost 9, with 12 bases in between. The CDR3 spells CASSLASGPGTIYF. The CDR3 bases are TGTGCCAGCAGCTTAGCATCAGGTCCAGGCACCATATATTTT.

The genes are TRBV19 and TRBJ2-2; TRBD1 is a possible D gene (6 bases). Germline-derived CDR1 and CDR2 are LNHDA and SQIVND (reference sequence). Trimming took 5 bases from V and 1 from J, leaving 11 bases between them. The CDR3 is made up of 15 amino acids. The CDR3 nucleotides read TGTGCCAGTAGTGTGGGACACGGGAACACCGGGGAGCTGTTTTTT. It specifies CASSVGHGNTGELFF. The full variable domain, completed using reference TRBV19 and TRBJ2-2, is DGGITQSPKYLFRKEGQNVTLSCEQNLNHDAMYWYRQDPGQGLRLIYYSQIVNDFQKGDIAEGYSVSREKKESFPLTVTSAQKNPTAFYLCASSVGHGNTGELFFGEGSRLTVL.

The gene calls are TRBV6-5 and TRBJ1-4; unclear D gene. Germline V gene lookup returns CDR1 MNHEY and CDR2 SVGAGI. The CDR3 is made up of 15 amino acids. Trimming took off 5 bases at V and 0 bases at J, with 10 bases between the two ends. This CDR3 is CASSSSGSTNEKLFF. CDR3 bases: TGTGCCAGCAGTAGCAGCGGATCAACTAATGAAAAACTGTTTTTT.

As regards this clone: The sample has other DNA sequences that encode this CDR3 too. The rearrangement links TRBV5-1 to TRBJ2-2; tentatively, D is TRBD2 (6 bases). The V end was cut by 4 bases, the J end by 0 bases, with 10 bases between. The CDR3 has 15 residues. Germline CDR1 reads SGHRS; CDR2 reads YFSETQ. The CDR3 loop is CASSPLATNTGELFF. CDR3 DNA sequence: TGCGCCAGCAGCCCTCTAGCGACGAACACCGGGGAGCTGTTTTTT.